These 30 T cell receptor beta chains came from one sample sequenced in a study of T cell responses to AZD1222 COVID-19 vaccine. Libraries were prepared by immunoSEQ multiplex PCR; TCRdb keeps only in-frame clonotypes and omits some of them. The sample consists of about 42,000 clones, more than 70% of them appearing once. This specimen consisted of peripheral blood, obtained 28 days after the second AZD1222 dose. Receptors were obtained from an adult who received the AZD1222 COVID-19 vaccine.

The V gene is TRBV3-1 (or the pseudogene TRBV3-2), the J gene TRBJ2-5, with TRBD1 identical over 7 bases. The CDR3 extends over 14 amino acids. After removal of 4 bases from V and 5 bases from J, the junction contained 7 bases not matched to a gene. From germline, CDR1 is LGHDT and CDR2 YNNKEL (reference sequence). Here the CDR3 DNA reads TGTGCCAGCAGCCTCATGGGACAGTCGGAGACCCAGTACTTC. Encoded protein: CASSLMGQSETQYF.

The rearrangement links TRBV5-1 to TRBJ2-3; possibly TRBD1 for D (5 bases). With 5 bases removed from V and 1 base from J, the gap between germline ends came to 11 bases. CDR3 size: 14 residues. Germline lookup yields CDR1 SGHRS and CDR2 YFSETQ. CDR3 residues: CASRQGHGTDTQYF. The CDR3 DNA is TGCGCCAGCAGGCAGGGCCACGGCACAGATACGCAGTATTTT.

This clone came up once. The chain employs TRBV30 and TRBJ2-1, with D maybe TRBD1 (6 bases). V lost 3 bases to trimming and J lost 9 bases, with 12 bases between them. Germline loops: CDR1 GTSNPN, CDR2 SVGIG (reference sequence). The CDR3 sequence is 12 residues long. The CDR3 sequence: CAWSSLGGEQFF. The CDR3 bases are TGTGCCTGGAGCTCACTAGGGGGTGAGCAGTTCTTC.

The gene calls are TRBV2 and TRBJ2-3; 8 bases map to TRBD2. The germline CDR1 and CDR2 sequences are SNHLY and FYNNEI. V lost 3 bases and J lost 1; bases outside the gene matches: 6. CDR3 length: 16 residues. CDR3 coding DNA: TGTGCCAGCAGTGACATGGCGGGGGGCCGCACAGATACGCAGTATTTT. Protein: CASSDMAGGRTDTQYF. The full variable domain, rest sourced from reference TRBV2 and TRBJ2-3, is EPEVTQTPSHQVTQMGQEVILRCVPISNHLYFYWYRQILGQKVEFLVSFYNNEISEKSEIFDDQFSVERPDGSNFTLKIRSTKLEDSAMYFCASSDMAGGRTDTQYFGPGTRLTVL.

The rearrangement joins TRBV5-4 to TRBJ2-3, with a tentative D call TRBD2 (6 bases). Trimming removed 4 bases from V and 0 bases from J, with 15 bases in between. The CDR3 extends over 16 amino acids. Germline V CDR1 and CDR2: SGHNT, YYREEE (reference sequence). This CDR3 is CASSITGSGSTDTQYF. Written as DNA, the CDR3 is TGTGCCAGCAGCATCACCGGGAGTGGAAGCACAGATACGCAGTATTTT.

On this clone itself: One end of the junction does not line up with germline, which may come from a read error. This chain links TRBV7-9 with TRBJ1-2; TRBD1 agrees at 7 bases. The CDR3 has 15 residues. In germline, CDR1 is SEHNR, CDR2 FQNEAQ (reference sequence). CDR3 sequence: CASSLALTGNYGYTF. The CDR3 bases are TGTGCCAGCAGCCTAGCTCTGACAGGGAACTATGGCTACACCTTC.

The CDR3 DNA is TGTGCCAGCAGCTGGGAAAGGGGTGAAGCTTTCTTT. Its protein product is CASSWERGEAFF. The V call is TRBV5-4, the J call TRBJ1-1, with a tentative D call TRBD1 (5 bases). Per the germline V gene, CDR1 is SGHNT and CDR2 is YYREEE (reference sequence). This CDR3 has 12 amino acids. Trimming took off 3 bases at V and 7 bases at J, with 10 bases between the two ends.

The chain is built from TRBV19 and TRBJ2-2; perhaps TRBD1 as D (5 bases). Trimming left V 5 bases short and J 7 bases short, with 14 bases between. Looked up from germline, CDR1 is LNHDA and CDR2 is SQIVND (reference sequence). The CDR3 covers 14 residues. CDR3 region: CASSPSPGIGELFF. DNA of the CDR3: TGTGCCAGTAGTCCATCCCCAGGGATCGGGGAGCTGTTTTTT.

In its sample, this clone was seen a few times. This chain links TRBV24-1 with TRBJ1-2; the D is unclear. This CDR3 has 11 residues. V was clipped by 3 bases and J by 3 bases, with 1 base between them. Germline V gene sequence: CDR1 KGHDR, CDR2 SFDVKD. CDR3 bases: TGTGCCACCAGTGATCACTATGGCTACACCTTC. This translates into CATSDHYGYTF.

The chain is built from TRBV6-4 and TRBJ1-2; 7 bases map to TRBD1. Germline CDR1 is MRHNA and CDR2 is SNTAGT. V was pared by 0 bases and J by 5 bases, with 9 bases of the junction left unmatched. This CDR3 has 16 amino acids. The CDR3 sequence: CASSDSNRGGAYGYTF. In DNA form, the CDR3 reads TGTGCCAGCAGTGACTCGAATAGAGGGGGCGCGTATGGCTACACCTTC.

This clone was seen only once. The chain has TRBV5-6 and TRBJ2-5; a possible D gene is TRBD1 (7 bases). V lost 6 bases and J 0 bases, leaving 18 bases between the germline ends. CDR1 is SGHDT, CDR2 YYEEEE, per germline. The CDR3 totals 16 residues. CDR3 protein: CASTPGVTGYQETQYF. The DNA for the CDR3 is TGTGCCAGCACCCCGGGGGTGACAGGGTACCAAGAGACCCAGTACTTC. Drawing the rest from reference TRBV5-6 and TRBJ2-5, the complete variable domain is DAGVTQSPTHLIKTRGQQVTLRCSPKSGHDTVSWYQQALGQGPQFIFQYYEEEERQRGNFPDRFSGHQFPNYSSELNVNALLLGDSALYLCASTPGVTGYQETQYFGPGTRLLVL.

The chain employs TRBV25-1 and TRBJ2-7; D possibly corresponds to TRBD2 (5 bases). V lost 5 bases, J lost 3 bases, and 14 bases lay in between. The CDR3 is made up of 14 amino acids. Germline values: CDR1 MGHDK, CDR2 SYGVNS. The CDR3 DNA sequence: TGTGCCAGCAGTCTGTCGGGGTTCAACTACGAGCAGTACTTC. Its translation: CASSLSGFNYEQYF.

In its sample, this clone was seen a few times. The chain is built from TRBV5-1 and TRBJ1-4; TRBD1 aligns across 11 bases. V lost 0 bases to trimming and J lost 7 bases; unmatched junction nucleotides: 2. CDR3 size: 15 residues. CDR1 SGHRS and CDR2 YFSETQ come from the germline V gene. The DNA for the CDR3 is TGCGCCAGCAGCTTGGCCGGGACAGGGGGTGAAAAACTGTTTTTT. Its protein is CASSLAGTGGEKLFF.

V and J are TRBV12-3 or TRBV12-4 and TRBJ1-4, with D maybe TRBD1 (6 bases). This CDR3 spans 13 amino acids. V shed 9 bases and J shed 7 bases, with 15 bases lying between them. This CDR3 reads CASSRTVAEKLFF. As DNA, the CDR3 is TGTGCCAGTTCCCGGACAGTTGCTGAAAAACTGTTTTTT.

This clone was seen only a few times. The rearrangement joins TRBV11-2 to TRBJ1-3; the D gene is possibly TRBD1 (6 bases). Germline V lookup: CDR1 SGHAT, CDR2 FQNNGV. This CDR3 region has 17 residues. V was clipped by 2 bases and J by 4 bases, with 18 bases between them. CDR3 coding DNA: TGTGCCAGCAGCTTATTTCCGGGGGGGCCGAAAGGAAACACCATATATTTT. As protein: CASSLFPGGPKGNTIYF.

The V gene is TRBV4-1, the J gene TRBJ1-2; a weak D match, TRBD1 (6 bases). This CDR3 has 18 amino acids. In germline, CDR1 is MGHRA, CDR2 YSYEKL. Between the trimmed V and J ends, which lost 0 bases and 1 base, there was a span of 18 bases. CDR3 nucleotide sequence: TGCGCCAGCAGCCAAGACGATTTGGGGGGGGCGCGTAACTATGGCTACACCTTC. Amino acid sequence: CASSQDDLGGARNYGYTF.

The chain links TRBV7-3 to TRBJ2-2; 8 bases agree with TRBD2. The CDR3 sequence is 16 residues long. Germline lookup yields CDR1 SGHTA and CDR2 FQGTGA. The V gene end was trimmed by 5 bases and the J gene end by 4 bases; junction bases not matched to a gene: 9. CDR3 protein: CASSELRGGTTGELFF. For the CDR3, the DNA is TGTGCCAGCAGCGAACTCCGGGGGGGGACCACCGGGGAGCTGTTTTTT. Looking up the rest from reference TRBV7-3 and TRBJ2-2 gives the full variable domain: GAGVSQTPSNKVTEKGKYVELRCDPISGHTALYWYRQSLGQGPEFLIYFQGTGAADDSGLPNDRFFAVRPEGSVSTLKIQRTERGDSAVYLCASSELRGGTTGELFFGEGSRLTVL.

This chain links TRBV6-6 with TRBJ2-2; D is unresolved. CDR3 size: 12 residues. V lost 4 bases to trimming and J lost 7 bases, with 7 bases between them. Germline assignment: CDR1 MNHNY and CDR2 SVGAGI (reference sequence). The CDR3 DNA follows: TGTGCCAGCAGTTCCTATCTCGGGGAGCTGTTTTTT. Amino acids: CASSSYLGELFF.

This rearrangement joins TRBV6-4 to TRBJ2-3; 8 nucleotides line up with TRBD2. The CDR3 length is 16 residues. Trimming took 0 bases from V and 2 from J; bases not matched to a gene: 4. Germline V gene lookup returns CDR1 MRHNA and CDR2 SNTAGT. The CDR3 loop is CASSDSLAGTTDTQYF. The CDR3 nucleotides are TGTGCCAGCAGTGACTCGTTAGCGGGAACCACAGATACGCAGTATTTT.

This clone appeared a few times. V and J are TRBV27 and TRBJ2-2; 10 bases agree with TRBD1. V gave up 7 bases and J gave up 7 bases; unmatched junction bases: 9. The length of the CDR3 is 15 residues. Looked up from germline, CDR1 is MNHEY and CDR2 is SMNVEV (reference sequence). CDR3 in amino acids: CASTIGTGASGELFF. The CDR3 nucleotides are TGTGCCAGCACTATAGGGACAGGGGCAAGCGGGGAGCTGTTTTTT.

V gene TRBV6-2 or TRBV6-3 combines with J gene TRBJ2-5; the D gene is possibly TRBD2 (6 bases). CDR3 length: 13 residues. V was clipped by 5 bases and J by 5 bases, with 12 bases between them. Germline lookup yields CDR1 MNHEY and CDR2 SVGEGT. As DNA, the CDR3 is TGTGCCAGCAGTAATCTAGCGAGCGAGACCCAGTACTTC. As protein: CASSNLASETQYF.

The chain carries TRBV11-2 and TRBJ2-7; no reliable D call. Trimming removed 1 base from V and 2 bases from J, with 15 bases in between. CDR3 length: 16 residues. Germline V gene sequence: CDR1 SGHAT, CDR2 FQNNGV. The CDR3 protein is CASSLAGGLNPYEQYF. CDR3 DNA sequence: TGTGCCAGCAGCTTAGCCGGCGGCCTCAATCCCTACGAGCAGTACTTC.

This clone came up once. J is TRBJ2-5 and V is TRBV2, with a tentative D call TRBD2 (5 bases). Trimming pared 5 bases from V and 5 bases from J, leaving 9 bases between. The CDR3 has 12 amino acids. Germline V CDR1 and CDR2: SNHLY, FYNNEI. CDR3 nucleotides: TGTGCCAGCAGTATAGCGCATGAGACCCAGTACTTC. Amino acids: CASSIAHETQYF.

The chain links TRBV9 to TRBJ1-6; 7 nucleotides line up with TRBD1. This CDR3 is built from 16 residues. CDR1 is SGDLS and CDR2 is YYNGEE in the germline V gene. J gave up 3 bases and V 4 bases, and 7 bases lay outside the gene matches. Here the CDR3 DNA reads TGTGCCAGCAGCATGGGGGACAGCCACTATAATTCACCCCTCCACTTT. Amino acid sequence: CASSMGDSHYNSPLHF.

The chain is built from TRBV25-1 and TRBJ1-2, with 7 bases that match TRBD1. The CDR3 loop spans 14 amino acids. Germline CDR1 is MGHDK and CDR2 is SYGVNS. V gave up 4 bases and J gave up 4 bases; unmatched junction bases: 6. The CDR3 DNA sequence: TGTGCCAGCAGTGGACAGGGACACTCCTATGGCTACACCTTC. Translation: CASSGQGHSYGYTF.

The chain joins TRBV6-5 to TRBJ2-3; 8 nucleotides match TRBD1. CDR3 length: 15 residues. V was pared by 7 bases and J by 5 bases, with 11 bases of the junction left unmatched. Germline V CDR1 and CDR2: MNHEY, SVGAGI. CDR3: CASTPGRGLQDTQYF. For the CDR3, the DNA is TGTGCCAGCACCCCGGGCAGGGGGCTTCAAGATACGCAGTATTTT.

CDR3 nucleotides: TGTGCCAGCAGTTTCTACCGGGACAGGGCGAAGGACACTGAAGCTTTCTTT. Translating gives CASSFYRDRAKDTEAFF. The gene calls are TRBV27 and TRBJ1-1, with 9 bases identical to TRBD1. The CDR3 is 17 amino acids. V dropped 3 bases and J dropped 3; count of bases not matched to a gene: 11. Germline V gene sequence: CDR1 MNHEY, CDR2 SMNVEV (reference sequence).

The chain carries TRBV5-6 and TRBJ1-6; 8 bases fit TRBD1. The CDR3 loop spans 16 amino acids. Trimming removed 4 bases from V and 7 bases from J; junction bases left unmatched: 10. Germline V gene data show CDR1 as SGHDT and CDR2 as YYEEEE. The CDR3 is CASSERQGTGNSPLHF. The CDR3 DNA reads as TGTGCCAGCAGCGAAAGACAGGGGACGGGGAATTCACCCCTCCACTTT.

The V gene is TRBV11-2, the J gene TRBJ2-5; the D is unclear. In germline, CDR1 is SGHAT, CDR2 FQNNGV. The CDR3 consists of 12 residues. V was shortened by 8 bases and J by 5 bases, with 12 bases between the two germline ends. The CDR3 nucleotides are TGTGCCAGCGCGGTCATGTTGGAGACCCAGTACTTC. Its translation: CASAVMLETQYF. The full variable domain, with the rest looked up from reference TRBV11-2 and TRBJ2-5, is EAGVAQSPRYKIIEKRQSVAFWCNPISGHATLYWYQQILGQGPKLLIQFQNNGVVDDSQLPKDRFSAERLKGVDSTLKIQPAKLEDSAVYLCASAVMLETQYFGPGTRLLVL.

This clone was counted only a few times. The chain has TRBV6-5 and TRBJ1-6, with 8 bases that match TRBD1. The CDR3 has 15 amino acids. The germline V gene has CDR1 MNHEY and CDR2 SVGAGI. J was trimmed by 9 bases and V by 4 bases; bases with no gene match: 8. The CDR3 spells CASSFFQGAGSPLHF. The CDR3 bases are TGTGCCAGCAGTTTCTTTCAGGGGGCAGGTTCACCCCTCCACTTT.